The 3 T cell receptor beta chains given below trace back to one sample, sequenced in a study of cytomegalovirus exposure and HLA in healthy donors. A multiplex PCR was run with 60 Vbeta primers and 13 Jbeta primers. Sequencing used immunoSEQ multiplex PCR; TCRdb keeps in-frame clones, though not all of them. The sample consists of tens of thousands of clones, about 75% of them appearing once. The sample comprised PBMCs. The receptors were gathered from a man aged 25 to 40 in good health and CMV-seropositive.

V is TRBV5-6 and J is TRBJ2-4; D is uncertain. V lost 2 bases, J lost 4 bases, and 10 bases lay in between. This CDR3 region has 14 residues. Germline CDR1 reads SGHDT; CDR2 reads YYEEEE. The CDR3: CASSFLVPKNIQYF. In DNA, the CDR3 is TGTGCCAGCAGCTTCTTAGTTCCGAAAAACATTCAGTACTTC.

On this clone: A junction end diverges from the germline sequence, so it may reflect a read error. The gene calls are TRBV4-1 and TRBJ2-3; a weak D match, TRBD2 (5 bases). The CDR3 is 17 residues long. CDR1 and CDR2 (germline): MGHRA, YSYEKL. The CDR3 reads CASSQDHPSPPTHTQYF. The CDR3 DNA is TGCGCCAGCAGCCAAGATCACCCTAGCCCGCCCACACATACGCAGTATTTT.

V usage is TRBV7-3 and J usage is TRBJ1-2; the D gene is possibly TRBD1 (5 bases). Per the germline V gene, CDR1 is SGHTA and CDR2 is FQGTGA. V was shortened by 0 bases and J by 3 bases, with 17 bases between the two germline ends. The CDR3 consists of 17 residues. CDR3 in amino acids: CASSLTDRWGDDYGYTF. The CDR3 nucleotides read TGTGCCAGCAGCTTAACGGATCGATGGGGGGACGACTATGGCTACACCTTC.